The T cell receptor beta chain under discussion was sequenced for a study of response to subunit inactivated influenza vaccine. Points from the study as a whole: There was a suggestion from the authors that each seasonal influenza vaccination recruits few new T cells.

TCRdb re-called the RT-PCR reads through MiXCR, storing one row per CDR3 protein. This sample has 550,000 to 800,000 distinct CDR3 sequences, with approximately 15% found just once. With 3 bases removed from V and 4 bases from J, the gap between germline ends came to 7 bases. Germline V gives CDR1 SEHNR, CDR2 FQNEAQ (reference sequence). The CDR3 sequence is 12 residues long. This clonotype was found a few times. What it recognizes is unknown. This receptor was identified in a man between 50 and 59 years old who received an inactivated influenza vaccine. The sequenced sample was PBMCs from blood, obtained around 14 days before vaccination. The V call is TRBV7-9, the J call TRBJ2-7, with unresolved D. The CDR3: CASSFADYEQYF. CDR3 nucleotides: TGTGCCAGCAGCTTTGCCGATTACGAGCAGTACTTC.